This T cell receptor (beta chain) was identified in a study of radiotherapy plus CTLA-4 blockade in lung cancer. Study details: Disease control reached approximately 31%, with objective responses in approximately 20%. Study results and limitations: Researchers report tumor-derived TCR clones expanding in blood after radiotherapy plus ipilimumab. Early blood T cell clone changes and increased post-radiation serum interferon-beta were reportedly the strongest response predictors.

People whose metastatic non-small-cell lung cancer was chemo-refractory got focal radiation along with CTLA-4 blockade by ipilimumab. Libraries were prepared by immunoSEQ multiplex PCR; TCRdb keeps only in-frame clonotypes and omits some of them. The sample lists roughly 120,000 clones, 65% to 85% occurring once. The CDR3 is made up of 12 amino acids. CDR1 is MNHEY and CDR2 is SVGAGI in the germline V gene. Trimming took 2 bases from V and 9 from J, leaving 8 bases between them. With respect to this clone: No antigen is known for it.

The chain combines TRBV6-5 with TRBJ1-5, with no clear D. This TCR derives from a human donor with non-small cell lung cancer who had a partial response to radiotherapy plus ipilimumab. The material sequenced was peripheral blood, taken from a patient treated with radiotherapy plus ipilimumab. The DNA for the CDR3 is TGTGCCAGCAGTTACCCCCCCGGGCCCCAGCATTTT. Its translation is CASSYPPGPQHF.